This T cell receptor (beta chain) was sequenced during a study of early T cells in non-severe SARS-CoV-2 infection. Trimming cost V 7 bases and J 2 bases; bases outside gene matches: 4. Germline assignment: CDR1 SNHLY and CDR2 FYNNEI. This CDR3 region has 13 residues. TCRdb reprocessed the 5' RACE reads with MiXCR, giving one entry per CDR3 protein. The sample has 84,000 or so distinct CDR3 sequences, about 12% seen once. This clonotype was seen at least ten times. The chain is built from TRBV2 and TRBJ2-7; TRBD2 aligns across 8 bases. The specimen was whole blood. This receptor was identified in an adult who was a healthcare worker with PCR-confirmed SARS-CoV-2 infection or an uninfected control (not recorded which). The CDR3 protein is CASNSGATYEQYF. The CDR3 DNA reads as TGTGCCAGCAATAGCGGGGCAACCTACGAGCAGTACTTC. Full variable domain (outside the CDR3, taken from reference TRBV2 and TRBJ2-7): EPEVTQTPSHQVTQMGQEVILRCVPISNHLYFYWYRQILGQKVEFLVSFYNNEISEKSEIFDDQFSVERPDGSNFTLKIRSTKLEDSAMYFCASNSGATYEQYFGPGTRLTVT.